The rows below give T cell receptor beta chains drawn from one sample of a study of blood T cell repertoires in COVID-19. The assay was immunoSEQ multiplex PCR, and TCRdb's table has in-frame clones only and misses some. The sample includes hundreds of thousands of clones, 87% of them seen just once. Specimen: peripheral blood. Source of these receptors: a man younger than 35 with active or convalescent COVID-19. CDR3s include the opening cysteine and the closing phenylalanine or tryptophan. The D gene is left open where the match is weak. Clone sizes are given selectively: once, few, many, or a class where the clone is expanded.

D gene,clone size,CDR3 length,J gene,V gene,CDR3 DNA,CDR3 protein
TRBD1,.,17,TRBJ2-7,TRBV7-9,TGTGCCAGCAGCCCTACCCTGGGGGGACAGGGGGCCTACGAGCAGTACTTC,CASSPTLGGQGAYEQYF
.,once,15,TRBJ1-2,TRBV6-1,TGTGCCAGCAGTGAAACCTACAGGGACCGATATGGCTACACCTTC,CASSETYRDRYGYTF
TRBD1,.,14,TRBJ1-6,TRBV14,TGTGCCAGCAGCTTGACAGGGAATAATTCACCCCTCCACTTT,CASSLTGNNSPLHF
.,.,16,TRBJ1-1,TRBV19,TGTGCCAGTAGTGCGGCGCGGTTCCAGCTGAACACTGAAGCTTTCTTT,CASSAARFQLNTEAFF
.,.,11,TRBJ2-1,TRBV10-2,TGCGCCAGCAGGGGCGGGCGGGAGCAGTTCTTC,CASRGGREQFF
.,.,12,TRBJ1-6,TRBV10-2,TGCGCCAGCAGTGTGGTAGGCGGACCCCTCCACTTT,CASSVVGGPLHF
.,.,14,TRBJ1-6,TRBV27,TGTGCCACCCAGGGCGGCTCCTATAATTCACCCCTCCACTTT,CATQGGSYNSPLHF
TRBD2,.,16,TRBJ2-1,TRBV11-2,TGTGCCAGCAGCTTAGATCTCCAAGGACTAGCAGGTGAGCAGTTCTTC,CASSLDLQGLAGEQFF
.,.,14,TRBJ2-4,TRBV7-9,TGTGCCAGCAGCTTAAAAGGACAAATAAACATTCAGTACTTC,CASSLKGQINIQYF
TRBD1,once,15,TRBJ2-7,TRBV19,TGTGCCAGTAGTATCCGGGACAGGGGGTCCCACGAGCAGTACTTC,CASSIRDRGSHEQYF